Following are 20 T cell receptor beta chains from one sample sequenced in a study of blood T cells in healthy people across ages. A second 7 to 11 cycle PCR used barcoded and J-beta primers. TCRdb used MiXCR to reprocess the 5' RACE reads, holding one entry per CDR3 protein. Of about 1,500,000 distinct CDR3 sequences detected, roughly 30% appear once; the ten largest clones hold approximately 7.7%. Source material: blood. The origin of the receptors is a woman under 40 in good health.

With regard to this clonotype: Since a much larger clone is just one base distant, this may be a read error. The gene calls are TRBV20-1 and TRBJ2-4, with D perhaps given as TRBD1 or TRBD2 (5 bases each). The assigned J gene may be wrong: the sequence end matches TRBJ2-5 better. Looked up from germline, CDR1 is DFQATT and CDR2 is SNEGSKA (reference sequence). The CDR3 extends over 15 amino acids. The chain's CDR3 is CSASGRWDLQGTQYF. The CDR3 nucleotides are TGCAGTGCTAGTGGTCGATGGGACCTCCAAGGGACCCAGTACTTC.

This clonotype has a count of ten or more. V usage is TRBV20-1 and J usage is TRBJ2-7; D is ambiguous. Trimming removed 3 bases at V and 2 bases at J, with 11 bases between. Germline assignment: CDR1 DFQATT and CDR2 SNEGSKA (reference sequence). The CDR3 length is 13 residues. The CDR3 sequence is CSARATDAYEQYF. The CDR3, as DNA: TGCAGTGCTAGGGCAACTGATGCCTACGAGCAGTACTTC.

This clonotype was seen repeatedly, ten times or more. The CDR3 reads CASSLRGVSGKNIQYF. CDR3 coding DNA: TGTGCCAGCAGTTTAAGGGGGGTCTCTGGCAAAAACATTCAGTACTTC. The chain recombines TRBV12-3 or TRBV12-4 with TRBJ2-4, with D perhaps TRBD1 or TRBD2 (6 bases each). Trimming cost V 2 bases and J 3 bases, with 14 bases left between them. The CDR3 is 16 amino acids.

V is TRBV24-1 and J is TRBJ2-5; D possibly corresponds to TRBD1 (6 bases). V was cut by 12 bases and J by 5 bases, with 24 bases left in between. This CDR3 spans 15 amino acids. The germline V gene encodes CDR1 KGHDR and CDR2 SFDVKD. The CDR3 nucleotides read TGTGCCTCACTAAGCGGCAGGGGCGTCGTGGAGACCCAGTACTTC. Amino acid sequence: CASLSGRGVVETQYF.

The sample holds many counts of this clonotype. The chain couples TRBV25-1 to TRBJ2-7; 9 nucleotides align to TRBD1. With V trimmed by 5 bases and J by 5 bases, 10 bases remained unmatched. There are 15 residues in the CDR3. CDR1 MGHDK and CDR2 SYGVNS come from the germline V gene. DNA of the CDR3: TGTGCCAGCAGTCCTCCGGGACAGGGCACCCACGAGCAGTACTTC. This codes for CASSPPGQGTHEQYF.

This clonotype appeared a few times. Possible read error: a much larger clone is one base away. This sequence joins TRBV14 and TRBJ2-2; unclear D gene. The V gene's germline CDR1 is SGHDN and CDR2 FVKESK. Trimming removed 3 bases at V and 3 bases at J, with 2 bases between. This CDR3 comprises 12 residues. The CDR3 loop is CASSHYTGELFF. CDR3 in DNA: TGTGCCAGCAGCCACTACACCGGGGAGCTGTTTTTT.

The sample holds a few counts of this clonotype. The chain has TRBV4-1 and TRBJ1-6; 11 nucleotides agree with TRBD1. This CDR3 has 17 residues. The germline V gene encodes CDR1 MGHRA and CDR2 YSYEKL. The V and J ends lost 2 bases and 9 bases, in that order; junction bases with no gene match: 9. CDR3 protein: CASSQLRGGTGGSPLHF. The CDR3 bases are TGCGCCAGCAGCCAACTGCGGGGAGGGACAGGGGGTTCACCCCTCCACTTT.

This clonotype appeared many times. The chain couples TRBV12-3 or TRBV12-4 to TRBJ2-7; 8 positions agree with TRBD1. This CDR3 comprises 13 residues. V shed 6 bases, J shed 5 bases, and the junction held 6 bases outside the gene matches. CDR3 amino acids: CASSSRDRNEQYF. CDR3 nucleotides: TGTGCCAGCAGCTCCCGGGACAGGAACGAGCAGTACTTC.

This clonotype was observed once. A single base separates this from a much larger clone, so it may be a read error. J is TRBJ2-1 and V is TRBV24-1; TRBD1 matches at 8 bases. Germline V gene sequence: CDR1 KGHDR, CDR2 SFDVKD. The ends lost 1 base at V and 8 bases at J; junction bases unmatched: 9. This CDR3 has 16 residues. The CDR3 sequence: CATSDFKRRGPDEQFF. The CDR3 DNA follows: TGTGCCACCAGTGATTTCAAGCGCAGGGGGCCTGATGAGCAGTTCTTC.

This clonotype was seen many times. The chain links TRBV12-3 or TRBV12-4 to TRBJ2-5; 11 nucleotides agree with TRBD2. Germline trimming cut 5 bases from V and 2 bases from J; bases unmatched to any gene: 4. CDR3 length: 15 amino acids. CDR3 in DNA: TGTGCCAGCAGTATTTTAGCGGGGGGGCAAGAGACCCAGTACTTC. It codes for CASSILAGGQETQYF.

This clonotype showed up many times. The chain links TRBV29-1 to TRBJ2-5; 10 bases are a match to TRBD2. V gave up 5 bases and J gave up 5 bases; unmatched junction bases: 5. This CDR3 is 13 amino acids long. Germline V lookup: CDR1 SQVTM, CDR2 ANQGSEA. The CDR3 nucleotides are TGCAGCGTTAAGGGACTAGCGCCGGAGACCCAGTACTTC. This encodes CSVKGLAPETQYF.

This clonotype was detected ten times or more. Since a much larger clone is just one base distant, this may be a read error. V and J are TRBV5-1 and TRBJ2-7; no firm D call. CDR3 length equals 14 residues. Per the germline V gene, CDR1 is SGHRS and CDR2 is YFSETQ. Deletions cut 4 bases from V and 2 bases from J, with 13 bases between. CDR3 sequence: CASSVSSGPYEQYF. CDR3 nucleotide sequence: TGCGCCAGCAGCGTGAGCTCTGGGCCCTACGAGCAGTACTTC.

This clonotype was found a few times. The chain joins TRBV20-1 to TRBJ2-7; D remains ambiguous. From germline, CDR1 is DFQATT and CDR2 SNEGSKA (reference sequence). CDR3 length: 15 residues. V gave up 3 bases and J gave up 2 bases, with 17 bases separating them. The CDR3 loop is CSASFGSKRAYEQYF. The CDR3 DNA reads TGCAGTGCTAGTTTCGGGTCGAAAAGGGCCTACGAGCAGTACTTC.

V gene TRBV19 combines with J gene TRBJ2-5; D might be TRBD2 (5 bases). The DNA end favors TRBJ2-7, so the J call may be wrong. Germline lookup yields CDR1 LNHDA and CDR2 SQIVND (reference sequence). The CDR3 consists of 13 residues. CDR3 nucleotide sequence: TGTGCCAGTAGTCAAGGGAGTGCCTCCGAGCAGTACTTC. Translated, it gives CASSQGSASEQYF.

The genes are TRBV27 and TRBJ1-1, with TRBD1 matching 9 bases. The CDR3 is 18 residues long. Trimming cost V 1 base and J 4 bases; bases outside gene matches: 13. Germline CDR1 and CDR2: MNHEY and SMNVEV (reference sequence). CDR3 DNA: TGTGCCAGCAGTTTATATGGGGACAGGGACGAACTTATCACTGAAGCTTTCTTT. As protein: CASSLYGDRDELITEAFF.

The CDR3 sequence: CASSDRGPAGANVLTF. The CDR3 bases are TGTGCCAGCAGTGATCGGGGGCCGGCTGGGGCCAACGTCCTGACTTTC. This rearrangement joins TRBV25-1 to TRBJ2-6; D could derive from TRBD1 or TRBD2 (6 bases each). Germline lookup yields CDR1 MGHDK and CDR2 SYGVNS. V was trimmed by 3 bases and J by 2 bases, leaving 11 bases between them. The CDR3 contains 16 residues.

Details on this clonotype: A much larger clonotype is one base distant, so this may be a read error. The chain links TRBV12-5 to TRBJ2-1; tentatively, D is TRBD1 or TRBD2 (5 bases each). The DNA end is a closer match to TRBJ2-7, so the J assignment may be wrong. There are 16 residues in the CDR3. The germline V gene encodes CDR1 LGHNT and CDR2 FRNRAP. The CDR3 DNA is TGTGCTAGTGGTTTGCCCGGACGGGGCTACGCCGACGAGCAGTACTTC. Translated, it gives CASGLPGRGYADEQYF.

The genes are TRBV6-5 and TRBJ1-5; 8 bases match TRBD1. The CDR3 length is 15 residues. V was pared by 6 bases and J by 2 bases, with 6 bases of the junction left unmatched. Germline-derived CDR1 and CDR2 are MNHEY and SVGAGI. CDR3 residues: CASSDRGGGNQPQHF. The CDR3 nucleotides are TGTGCCAGCAGCGACAGGGGAGGAGGCAATCAGCCCCAGCATTTT.

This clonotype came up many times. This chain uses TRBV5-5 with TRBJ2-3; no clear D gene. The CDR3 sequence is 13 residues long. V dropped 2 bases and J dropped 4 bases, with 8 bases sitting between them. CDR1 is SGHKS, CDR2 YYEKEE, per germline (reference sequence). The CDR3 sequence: CASSFSRADTQYF. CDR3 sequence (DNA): TGTGCCAGCAGCTTTTCCCGAGCAGATACGCAGTATTTT. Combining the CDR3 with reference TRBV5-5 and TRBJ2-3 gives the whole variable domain DAGVTQSPTHLIKTRGQQVTLRCSPISGHKSVSWYQQVLGQGPQFIFQYYEKEERGRGNFPDRFSARQFPNYSSELNVNALLLGDSALYLCASSFSRADTQYFGPGTRLTVL.

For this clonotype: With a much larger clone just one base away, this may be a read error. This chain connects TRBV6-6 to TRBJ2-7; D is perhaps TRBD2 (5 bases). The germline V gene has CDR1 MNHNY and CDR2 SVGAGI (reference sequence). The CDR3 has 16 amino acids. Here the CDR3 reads CASTDSSSVPSYEKYF. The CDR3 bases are TGTGCCAGCACGGATTCCAGTAGCGTACCCTCCTACGAGAAGTACTTC.